The clone carrying this T cell receptor (beta chain) came up once. Its antigen remains unidentified. The sample belongs to a study of T cell responses to AZD1222 COVID-19 vaccine. CDR1 SGHTA and CDR2 FQGNSA come from the germline V gene. V was shortened by 0 bases and J by 9 bases, with 13 bases between the two germline ends. The CDR3 length is 14 residues. Sequencing was performed with immunoSEQ multiplex PCR; in TCRdb, only in-frame clones are kept and a portion is missing. This table has about 42,000 clones, around 88% appearing once. Study conclusions and caveats: Donor demographics were predominantly white British with a female majority; clonal diversity may be underestimated. Spike-specific TCR breadth rose after two AZD1222 doses, and depth rose as well.

The sample in question was peripheral blood, obtained 28 days after the second AZD1222 dose. The TCR was taken from an adult who received the AZD1222 COVID-19 vaccine. This chain connects TRBV7-2 to TRBJ2-3; D possibly uses TRBD1 or TRBD2 (5 bases each). CDR3 amino acids: CASSLAGELTTQYF. CDR3 nucleotides: TGTGCCAGCAGCTTAGCGGGGGAGCTCACCACGCAGTATTTT.